A single T cell receptor (beta chain) is shown here with its context. These data are taken from a study of identical twins. V was pared by 1 base and J by 2 bases, with 9 bases between. The V gene's germline CDR1 is SGHAT and CDR2 FQNNGV. CDR3 length: 15 residues. Unique molecular identifiers were in the cDNA, with template-switch universal primer binding. TCRdb re-analysed the 5' RACE reads in MiXCR, keeping a single row per CDR3 protein. The sample shows 750,000 to 950,000 distinct CDR3 sequences, roughly 12% of them seen only once. The data were also submitted as part of a second study, on yellow fever vaccine responses in identical twins. That source notes: Twins reportedly mounted vaccine T cell responses that seemed partly convergent, partly personalized.

The source is a woman between 18 and 30 years old in good health. What was sequenced was PBMCs. The gene calls are TRBV11-2 and TRBJ1-5, with D perhaps TRBD1 (5 bases). As DNA, the CDR3 is TGTGCCAGCAGCTTAGTGGACAACGGCAATCAGCCCCAGCATTTT. Its translation is CASSLVDNGNQPQHF.